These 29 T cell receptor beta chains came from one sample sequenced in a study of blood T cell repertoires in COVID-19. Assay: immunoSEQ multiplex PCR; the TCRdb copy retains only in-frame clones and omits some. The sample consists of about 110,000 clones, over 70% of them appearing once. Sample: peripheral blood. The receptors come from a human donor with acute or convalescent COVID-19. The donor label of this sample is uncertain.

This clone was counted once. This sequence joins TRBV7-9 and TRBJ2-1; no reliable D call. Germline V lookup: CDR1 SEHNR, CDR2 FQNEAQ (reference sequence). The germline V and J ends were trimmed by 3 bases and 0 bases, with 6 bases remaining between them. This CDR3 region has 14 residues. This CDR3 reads CASSLTSSYNEQFF. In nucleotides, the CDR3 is TGTGCCAGCAGCTTGACAAGCTCCTACAATGAGCAGTTCTTC.

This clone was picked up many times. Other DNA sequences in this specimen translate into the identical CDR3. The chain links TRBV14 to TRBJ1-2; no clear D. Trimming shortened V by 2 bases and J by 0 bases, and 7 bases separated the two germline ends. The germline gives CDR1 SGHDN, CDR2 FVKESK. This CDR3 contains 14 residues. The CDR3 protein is CASSQTAPNYGYTF. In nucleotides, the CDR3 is TGTGCCAGCAGCCAAACAGCCCCTAACTATGGCTACACCTTC. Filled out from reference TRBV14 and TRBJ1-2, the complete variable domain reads EAGVTQFPSHSVIEKGQTVTLRCDPISGHDNLYWYRRVMGKEIKFLLHFVKESKQDESGMPNNRFLAERTGGTYSTLKVQPAELEDSGVYFCASSQTAPNYGYTFGSGTRLTVV.

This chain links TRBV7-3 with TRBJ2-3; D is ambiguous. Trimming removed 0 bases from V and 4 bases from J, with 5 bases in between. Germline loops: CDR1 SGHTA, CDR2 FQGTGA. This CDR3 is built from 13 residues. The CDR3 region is CASSLTYADTQYF. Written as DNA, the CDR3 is TGTGCCAGCAGCTTAACGTATGCAGATACGCAGTATTTT.

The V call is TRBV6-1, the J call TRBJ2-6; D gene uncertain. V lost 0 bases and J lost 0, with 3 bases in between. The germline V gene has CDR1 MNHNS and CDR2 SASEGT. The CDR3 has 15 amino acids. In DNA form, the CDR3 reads TGTGCCAGCAGTGAAGCCCTCTCTGGGGCCAACGTCCTGACTTTC. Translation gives CASSEALSGANVLTF.

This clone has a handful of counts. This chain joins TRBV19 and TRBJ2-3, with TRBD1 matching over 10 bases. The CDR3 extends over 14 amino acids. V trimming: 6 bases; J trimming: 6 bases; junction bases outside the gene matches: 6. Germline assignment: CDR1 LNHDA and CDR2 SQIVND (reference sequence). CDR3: CASRRDRGADTQYF. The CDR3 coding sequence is TGTGCCAGTAGGAGGGACAGGGGTGCCGATACGCAGTATTTT.

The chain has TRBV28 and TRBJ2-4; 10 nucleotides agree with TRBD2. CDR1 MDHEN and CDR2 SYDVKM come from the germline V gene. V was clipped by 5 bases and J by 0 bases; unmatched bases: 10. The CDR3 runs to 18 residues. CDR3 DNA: TGTGCCAGCAGTCTGGAGCGGGGGGGTCGTTTAGCCAAAAACATTCAGTACTTC. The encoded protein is CASSLERGGRLAKNIQYF.

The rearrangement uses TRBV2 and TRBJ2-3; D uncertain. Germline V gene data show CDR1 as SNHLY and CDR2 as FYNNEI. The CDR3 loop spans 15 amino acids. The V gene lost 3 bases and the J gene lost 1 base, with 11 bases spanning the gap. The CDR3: CASSEATRGTDTQYF. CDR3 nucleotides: TGTGCCAGCAGTGAGGCGACCCGGGGCACAGATACGCAGTATTTT.

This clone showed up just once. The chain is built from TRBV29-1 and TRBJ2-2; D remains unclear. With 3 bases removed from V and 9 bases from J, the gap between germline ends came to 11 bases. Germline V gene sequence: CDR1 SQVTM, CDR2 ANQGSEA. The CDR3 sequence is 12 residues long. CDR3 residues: CSVEAISWELFF. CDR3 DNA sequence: TGCAGCGTTGAGGCAATATCCTGGGAGCTGTTTTTT.

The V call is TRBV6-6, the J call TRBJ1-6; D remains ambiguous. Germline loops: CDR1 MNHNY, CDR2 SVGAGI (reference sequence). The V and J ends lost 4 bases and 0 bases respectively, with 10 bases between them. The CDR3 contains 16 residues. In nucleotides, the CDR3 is TGTGCCAGCAGTTTTACTCGAAGCTCCTATAATTCACCCCTCCACTTT. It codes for CASSFTRSSYNSPLHF.

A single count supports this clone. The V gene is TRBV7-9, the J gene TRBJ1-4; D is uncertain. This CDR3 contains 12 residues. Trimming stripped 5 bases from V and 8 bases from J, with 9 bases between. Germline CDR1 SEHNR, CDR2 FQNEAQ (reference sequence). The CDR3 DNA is TGTGCCAGCAGCGGTAATCGGGAAAAACTGTTTTTT. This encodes CASSGNREKLFF.

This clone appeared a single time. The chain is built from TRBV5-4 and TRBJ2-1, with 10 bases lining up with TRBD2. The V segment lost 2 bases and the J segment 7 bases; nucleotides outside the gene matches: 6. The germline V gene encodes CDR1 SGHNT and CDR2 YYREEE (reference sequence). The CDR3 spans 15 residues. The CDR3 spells CASSFSGGAWNEQFF. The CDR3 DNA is TGTGCCAGCAGCTTCAGCGGGGGGGCGTGGAATGAGCAGTTCTTC.

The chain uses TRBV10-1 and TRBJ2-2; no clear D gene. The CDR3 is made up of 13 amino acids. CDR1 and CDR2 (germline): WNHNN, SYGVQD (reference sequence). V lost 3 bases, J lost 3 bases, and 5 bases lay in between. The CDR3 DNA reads TGCGCCAGCAGTGACGAGGACACCGGGGAGCTGTTTTTT. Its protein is CASSDEDTGELFF.

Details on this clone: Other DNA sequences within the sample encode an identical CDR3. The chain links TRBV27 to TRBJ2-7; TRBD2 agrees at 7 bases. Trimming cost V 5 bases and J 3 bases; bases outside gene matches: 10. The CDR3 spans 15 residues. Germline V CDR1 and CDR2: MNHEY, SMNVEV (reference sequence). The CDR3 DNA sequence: TGTGCCAGCAGTCCGGGGGGAAGCCTCAGCTACGAGCAGTACTTC. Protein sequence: CASSPGGSLSYEQYF.

The CDR3 DNA follows: TGTGCCAGCAGCCCTGGGAACAGGGGCTATGGCTACACCTTC. Translating it yields CASSPGNRGYGYTF. The genes are TRBV5-4 and TRBJ1-2; 7 positions agree with TRBD1. The CDR3 contains 14 residues. From germline, CDR1 is SGHNT and CDR2 YYREEE (reference sequence). Trimming at V came to 4 bases and at J to 4 bases, leaving 7 bases not matched to a gene.

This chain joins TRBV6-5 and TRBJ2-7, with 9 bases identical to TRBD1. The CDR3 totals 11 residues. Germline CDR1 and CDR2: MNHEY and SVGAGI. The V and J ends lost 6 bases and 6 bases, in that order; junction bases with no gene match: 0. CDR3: CASRDRGEQYF. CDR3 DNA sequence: TGTGCCAGCAGGGACAGGGGCGAGCAGTACTTC.

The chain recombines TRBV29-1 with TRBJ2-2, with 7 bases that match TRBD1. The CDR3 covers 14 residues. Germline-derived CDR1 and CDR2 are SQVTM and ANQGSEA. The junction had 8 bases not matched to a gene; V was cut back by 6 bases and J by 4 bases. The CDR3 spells CSVLTGLGTGELFF. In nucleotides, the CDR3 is TGCAGCGTCCTGACAGGGCTCGGCACCGGGGAGCTGTTTTTT.

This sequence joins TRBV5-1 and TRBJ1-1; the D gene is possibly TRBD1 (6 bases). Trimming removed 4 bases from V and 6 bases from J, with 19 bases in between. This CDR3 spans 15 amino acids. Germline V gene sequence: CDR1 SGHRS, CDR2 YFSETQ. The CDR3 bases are TGCGCCAGCAGCACGCCCGGGACACGCTCCGCTGAAGCTTTCTTT. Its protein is CASSTPGTRSAEAFF.

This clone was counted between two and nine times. The CDR3 DNA sequence: TGTGCCAGCAGTCCTCAGCCGGGTGGGACTGAAGCTTTCTTT. Its protein product is CASSPQPGGTEAFF. The chain has TRBV6-4 and TRBJ1-1; no definite D call. The CDR3 has 14 residues. Per the germline V gene, CDR1 is MRHNA and CDR2 is SNTAGT. Trimming pared 5 bases from V and 5 bases from J, leaving 15 bases between.

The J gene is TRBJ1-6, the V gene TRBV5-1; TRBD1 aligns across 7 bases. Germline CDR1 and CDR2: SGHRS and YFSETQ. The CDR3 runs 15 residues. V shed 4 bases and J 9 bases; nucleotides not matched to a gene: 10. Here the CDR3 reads CASSTLDRVGSPLHF. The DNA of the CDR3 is TGCGCCAGCAGCACGTTAGACAGGGTCGGTTCACCCCTCCACTTT.

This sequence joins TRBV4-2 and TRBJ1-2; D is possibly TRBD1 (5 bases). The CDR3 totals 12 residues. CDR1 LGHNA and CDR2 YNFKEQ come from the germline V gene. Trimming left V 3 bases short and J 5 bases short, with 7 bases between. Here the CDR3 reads CASSQGLYGYTF. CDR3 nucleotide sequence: TGTGCCAGCAGCCAGGGACTTTATGGCTACACCTTC.

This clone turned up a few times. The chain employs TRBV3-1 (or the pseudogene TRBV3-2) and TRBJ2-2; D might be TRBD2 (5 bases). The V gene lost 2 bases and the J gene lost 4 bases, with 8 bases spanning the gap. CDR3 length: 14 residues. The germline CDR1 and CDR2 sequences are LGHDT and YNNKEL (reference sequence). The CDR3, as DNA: TGTGCCAGCAGCCAACGGGGAAGCACCGGGGAGCTGTTTTTT. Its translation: CASSQRGSTGELFF.

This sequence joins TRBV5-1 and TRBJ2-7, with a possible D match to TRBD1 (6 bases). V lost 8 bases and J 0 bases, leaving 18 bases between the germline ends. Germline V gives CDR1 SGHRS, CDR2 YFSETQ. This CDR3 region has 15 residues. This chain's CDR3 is CARGRSRGFSYEQYV. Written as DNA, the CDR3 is TGCGCCAGGGGAAGATCCAGGGGTTTCTCCTACGAGCAGTACGTC.

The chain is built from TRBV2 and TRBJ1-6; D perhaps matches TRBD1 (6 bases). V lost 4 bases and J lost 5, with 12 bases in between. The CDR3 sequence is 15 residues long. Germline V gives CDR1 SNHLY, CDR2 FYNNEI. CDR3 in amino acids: CASSGQGTNNSPLHF. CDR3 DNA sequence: TGTGCCAGCAGTGGCCAGGGGACTAATAATTCACCCCTCCACTTT.

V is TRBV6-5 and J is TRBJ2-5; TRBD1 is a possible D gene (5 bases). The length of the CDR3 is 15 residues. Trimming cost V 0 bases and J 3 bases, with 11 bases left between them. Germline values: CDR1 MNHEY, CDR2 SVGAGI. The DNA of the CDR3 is TGTGCCAGCAGTTACTCGTGGGGCAGGGAAGAGACCCAGTACTTC. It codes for CASSYSWGREETQYF.

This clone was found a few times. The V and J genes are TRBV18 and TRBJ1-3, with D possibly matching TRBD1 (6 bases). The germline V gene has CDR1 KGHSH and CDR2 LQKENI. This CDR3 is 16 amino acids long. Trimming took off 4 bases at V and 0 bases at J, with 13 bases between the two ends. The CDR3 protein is CASSRDRRSSGNTIYF. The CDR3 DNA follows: TGTGCCAGCTCACGAGACAGGAGATCCTCTGGAAACACCATATATTTT. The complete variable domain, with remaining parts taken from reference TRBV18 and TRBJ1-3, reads NAGVMQNPRHLVRRRGQEARLRCSPMKGHSHVYWYRQLPEEGLKFMVYLQKENIIDESGMPKERFSAEFPKEGPSILRIQQVVRGDSAAYFCASSRDRRSSGNTIYFGEGSWLTVV.

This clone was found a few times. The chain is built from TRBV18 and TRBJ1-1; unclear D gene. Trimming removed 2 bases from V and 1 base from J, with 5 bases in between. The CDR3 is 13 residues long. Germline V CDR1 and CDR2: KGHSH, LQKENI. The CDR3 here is CASSPSANTEAFF. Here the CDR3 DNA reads TGTGCCAGCTCACCAAGCGCGAACACTGAAGCTTTCTTT. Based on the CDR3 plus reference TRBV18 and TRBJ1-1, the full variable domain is NAGVMQNPRHLVRRRGQEARLRCSPMKGHSHVYWYRQLPEEGLKFMVYLQKENIIDESGMPKERFSAEFPKEGPSILRIQQVVRGDSAAYFCASSPSANTEAFFGQGTRLTVV.

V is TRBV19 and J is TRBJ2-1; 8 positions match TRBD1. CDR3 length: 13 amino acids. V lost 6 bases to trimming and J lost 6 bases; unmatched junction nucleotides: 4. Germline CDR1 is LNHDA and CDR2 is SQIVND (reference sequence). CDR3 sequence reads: CASRGQGLNEQFF. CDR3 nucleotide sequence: TGTGCCAGTAGAGGACAGGGACTCAATGAGCAGTTCTTC.

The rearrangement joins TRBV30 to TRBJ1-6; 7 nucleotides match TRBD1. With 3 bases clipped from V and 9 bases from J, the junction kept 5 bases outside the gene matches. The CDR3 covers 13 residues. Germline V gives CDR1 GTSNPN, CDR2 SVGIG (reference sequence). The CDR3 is CAWSRDRSSPLHF. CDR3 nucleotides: TGTGCCTGGAGCCGGGACAGAAGTTCACCCCTCCACTTT.

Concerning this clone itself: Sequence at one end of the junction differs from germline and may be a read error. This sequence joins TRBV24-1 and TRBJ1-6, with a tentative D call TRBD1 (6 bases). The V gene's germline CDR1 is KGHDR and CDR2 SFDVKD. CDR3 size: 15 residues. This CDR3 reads CATSDLRGARSPLHF. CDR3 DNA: TGTGCCACCAGCGATTTACGGGGGGCACGGTCACCCCTCCACTTT.